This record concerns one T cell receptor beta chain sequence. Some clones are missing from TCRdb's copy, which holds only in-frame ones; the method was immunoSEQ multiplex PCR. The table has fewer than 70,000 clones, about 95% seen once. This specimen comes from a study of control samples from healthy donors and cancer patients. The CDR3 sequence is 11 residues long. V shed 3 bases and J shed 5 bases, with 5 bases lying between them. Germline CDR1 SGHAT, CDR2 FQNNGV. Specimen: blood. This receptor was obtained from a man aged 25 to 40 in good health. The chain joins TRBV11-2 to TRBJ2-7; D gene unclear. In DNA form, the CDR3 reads TGTGCCAGCAGCTTGGACGACGAGCAGTACTTC. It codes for CASSLDDEQYF. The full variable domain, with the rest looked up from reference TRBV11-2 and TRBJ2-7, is EAGVAQSPRYKIIEKRQSVAFWCNPISGHATLYWYQQILGQGPKLLIQFQNNGVVDDSQLPKDRFSAERLKGVDSTLKIQPAKLEDSAVYLCASSLDDEQYFGPGTRLTVT.